This T cell receptor beta chain came from a study (dated by TCRdb to the mid-2010s). Notes on the research overall: The study set out to test whether tumor-infiltrating Tregs in breast cancer get recruited from blood Tregs or are instead converted in situ from other CD4+ T cell subsets.

Full-length TCR variable regions were amplified by 5' RACE PCR using constant-region reverse primers, and then by semi-nested PCR using Nested Universal Primer A. Using the ReliaPrep RNA Cell Miniprep System, total RNA was extracted, and the SMARTer RACE 5'/3' Kit was then used to reverse transcribe the RNA into 5'RACE-ready cDNA. Full-length TCR alpha and beta libraries were barcoded with multiplex adaptors and sequenced on an Illumina MiSeq. The authors processed their data as follows. For each of nine subset-tissue groups, sequencing data from the five patients were pooled, and the groups were then compared using unsupervised clustering of TCR gene usage. The Morisita-Horn index was used to calculate repertoire similarity, with shared sequences weighted according to their contribution to each repertoire. Through fastp at Q25 and MiXCR, TCRdb rebuilt clones from the public reads, retaining in-frame beta chains. When rows share a CDR3 protein, they turn into one entry using the most common DNA and genes. Clone size and V and J calls follow TCRdb, not the original study. Within this sample are over 5,000 distinct CDR3 sequences, with 40% to 60% of them counted one time only. The ten largest make up 3.8% of the sample.

This clonotype has just a few counts. Its recognized antigen is unknown. Base quality data are lacking; no much larger clone is found one base away. The memory CD4+ T cell population was isolated based on a CD4+CD45RO+CD25- phenotype. Tregs, naive and memory CD4+ T cells from tumor, blood and ipsilateral draining lymph nodes of 5 or 6 breast cancer patients underwent full-length TCR alpha and beta sequencing. Ficoll density gradient centrifugation was used to isolate mononuclear cells from lymph nodes or from approximately 46 ml of peripheral blood. FACS confirmed that the sorted cell populations were more than 90% pure. Overall study outcomes, separate from this receptor: The greatest overlap of tumor-infiltrating Treg TCR alpha and beta sequences was with tumor naive CD4+ T cells, followed next by blood naive CD4+ T cells. Validation in the larger cohort was restricted to a single TCR beta V-J rearrangement rather than whole repertoires. Tumor memory CD4+ T cell TCR gene usage clustered with blood and lymph node memory CD4+ cells and lymph node naive CD4+ cells.

Sequenced input: memory CD4+ T cells sorted from blood. Taken with the paper, the label for cell subset or site translates to: memory CD4+ T cells, CD4+CD45RO+CD25-. The clonotype comes from a female donor with breast cancer.

In nucleotides, the sequence is TGCGCCAGCAGCCGGTCGACTGATACCTACGAGCAGTACTTC. Its product reads: CASSRSTDTYEQYF. The V gene is TRBV4-1 and the J gene is TRBJ2-7; the D gene lacks a confident call. V drops 4 bases and J drops 2 bases, leaving 12 bases in between. Per the germline V gene, MGHRA is the CDR1 and YSYEKL is the CDR2. From cysteine to phenylalanine, the CDR3 is 14 amino acids long. The only DNA kept is the CDR3, 42 bases in frame from the first base.